This TCR beta chain came from a study of cytomegalovirus exposure and HLA in healthy donors. Study-level points and caveats: Donor immune exposure was known only as CMV serostatus. The authors later found HLA-associated TCR beta chains more clonally expanded than equally common others.

This PCR relied on a set of 60 Vbeta primers and 13 Jbeta primers. Data came from immunoSEQ multiplex PCR; TCRdb stores just in-frame clones and leaves some out. The table has roughly 100,000 clones, 82% seen once. Worth noting for this clone: Its antigen is unidentified.

This TCR was recovered from a man aged 45-60 years in good health and CMV-seronegative. The sequenced sample consisted of PBMCs.

The DNA of the CDR3 is TGCGCCAGCAGCCAAGAAAGGAGGACTAGTGGCAATCAGCCCCAGCATTTT. Protein sequence: CASSQERRTSGNQPQHF. V is TRBV4-1 and J is TRBJ1-5; D remains unclear. Germline V CDR1 and CDR2: MGHRA, YSYEKL. Trimming took off 0 bases at V and 2 bases at J, with 14 bases between the two ends. This CDR3 comprises 17 residues.